The clone carrying this TCR beta chain was detected a few times. This entry belongs to a study of OX40 agonist ivuxolimab in advanced cancers. For the study at large: Dose-escalation patients' cancers were hepatocellular carcinoma, melanoma, renal cell or head and neck cancer.

V was trimmed by 5 bases and J by 5 bases, leaving 15 bases between them. Germline CDR1 is SQVTM and CDR2 is ANQGSEA. The CDR3 covers 13 residues. Sequenced by immunoSEQ multiplex PCR; TCRdb stores in-frame clones only, minus some. This table holds tens of thousands of clones, 70% to 90% found once. The V and J genes are TRBV29-1 and TRBJ1-1, with D perhaps TRBD1 (5 bases). This sequence was found in an adult with an advanced solid tumor such as melanoma, head and neck, liver or kidney cancer. The sample in question was CD4+ or CD8+ T cells sorted from blood, obtained in a trial of the OX40 agonist ivuxolimab. The CDR3 DNA is TGCAGCGTTCGGGACCACCAGGGAACTGAAGCTTTCTTT. Translating it yields CSVRDHQGTEAFF.